This paragraph reports one TCR beta chain. The clone's antigen remains unknown. No much larger clone is present one base from it, and per-base qualities are unavailable. Spanning cysteine to phenylalanine, the CDR3 consists of 14 amino acids. The kept DNA is CDR3 alone, 42 bases in frame from the first base. V loses 2 bases, J loses 0 bases, and the germline ends lie 8 bases apart. CDR1 SGHRS and CDR2 YFSETQ are derived from the germline V gene. The immunoSEQ Assay, a bias-controlled multiplex PCR, was used to amplify TCRbeta CDR3 regions from genomic DNA. The published analysis was carried out like this. The number of nucleated cells in each sample was estimated by amplification of reference gene primers within the assay. To quantify the absolute abundance of each unique TCRbeta CDR3 rearrangement, sequence reads were collapsed and filtered. Productive Simpson clonality was computed per sample as the square root of Simpson's diversity index over productive rearrangements. TCRdb obtained this table from immuneACCESS and retained in-frame rearrangements with V and J assigned. These tables miss some clones; where compared with another copy, unresolved V genes account for less than half of the shortfall, and the remainder is unexplained. Clone size and the V and J calls come from that table; the DNA yielded D and trimming. A total of about 75,000 clones appear in this sample, 75% to 95% of them only once. The ten top clones hold less than 8.5% of the sample.

This sample is drawn from a study of blood T cell repertoires in COVID-19 (dated by TCRdb to the early 2020s). Describing the broader study: Samples from collaborators originated in the United States, Italy and Spain and spanned both the acute and convalescent phases of COVID-19. The material from the prospective study consisted of cDNA or gDNA derived from T cells, B-cell-depleted T cells, or PBMCs. Subjects who had been exposed to COVID-19, were actively infected with it, or had recovered from it provided the deeply sampled blood TCRbeta repertoires that made up the dataset. A freely available public database, intended as a resource for researchers studying the immune response to SARS-CoV-2, is where the repertoires were released. The samples were drawn from two sources: the first 160 participants of the ongoing ImmuneRACE study, and 1,000 to 1,500 subjects contributed by 6 global collaborators. The sample metadata nearly always contained a de-identified subject ID, COVID-19 status, age in years and sex. Where HLA class I and class II types were available, the types were taken from metadata supplied by the sample provider, not from assay-based typing. Findings and caveats that apply to the study as a whole: The quantity of clinical and demographic metadata differed by source and by participant and was supplied without curation.

Whole blood was collected in K2EDTA tubes by collaborating institutions according to the institutions' own protocols. For TCRbeta analysis, collaborator samples were shipped as frozen whole blood, as isolated PBMCs, or as DNA extracted from either sample type. The source material was peripheral blood. This sequence originates from a human donor in a cohort sampled during active COVID-19. The rearranged segments are TRBV5-1 and TRBJ1-2; matching of 5 bases hints at TRBD1 as the D gene. The CDR3 region has the sequence CASSLDRTNYGYTF. The base sequence is TGCGCCAGCAGCTTAGACAGAACTAACTATGGCTACACCTTC. The reference TRBV5-1 and TRBJ1-2 proteins fill in what lies around the CDR3, so the full variable domain reads KAGVTQTPRYLIKTRGQQVTLSCSPISGHRSVSWYQQTPGQGLQFLFEYFSETQRNKGNFPGRFSGRQFSNSRSEMNVSTLELGDSALYLCASSLDRTNYGYTFGSGTRLTVV.